These T cell receptor beta chains were read from a single sample in a study of blood T cell repertoires in COVID-19. The protocol was immunoSEQ multiplex PCR, while the TCRdb copy is restricted to in-frame clones and leaves out a portion. This sample has more than 200,000 clones; approximately 80% occur once, and the top ten carry under 30%. The sequencing input was peripheral blood. All receptors derive from a man between 40 and 49 years old with acute or convalescent COVID-19. Both conserved end residues are part of each CDR3. A D gene is named only where the DNA matches it firmly. Rows may omit the clone size; those that give it use once, few, many or a size class.

J: TRBJ2-1
V: TRBV6-2/TRBV6-3
D: TRBD2
size: -
DNA: TGTGCCAGCAGTTACTCAGGGACTAGCGGATACCTTTACAATGAGCAGTTCTTC
CDR3: CASSYSGTSGYLYNEQFF

J: TRBJ1-5
V: TRBV6-2/TRBV6-3
D: TRBD1
size: many
DNA: TGTGCCAGCAGTTACGGGACAGTCTTTAGCAATCAGCCCCAGCATTTT
CDR3: CASSYGTVFSNQPQHF

J: TRBJ2-2
V: TRBV10-3
D: TRBD1
size: -
DNA: TGTGCCACCCGGGACAGGCTCAACACCGGGGAGCTGTTTTTT
CDR3: CATRDRLNTGELFF

J: TRBJ1-2
V: TRBV2
D: -
size: few
DNA: TGTGCCAGCAGTGACCAGGCCACCCTATATGGCTACACCTTC
CDR3: CASSDQATLYGYTF

J: TRBJ1-3
V: TRBV7-8
D: TRBD1
size: -
DNA: TGTGCCAGCAGTCCCAGGGGGTCAGCAGGAAACACCATATATTTT
CDR3: CASSPRGSAGNTIYF

J: TRBJ2-2
V: TRBV5-4
D: TRBD2
size: -
DNA: TGTGCCAGCAGCACGTTAGCGGGCGTGAACACCGGGGAGCTGTTTTTT
CDR3: CASSTLAGVNTGELFF

J: TRBJ2-5
V: TRBV7-9
D: TRBD1
size: once
DNA: TGTGCCAGCAGCGCTGGGACAGGGCTAGGCGAGACCCAGTACTTC
CDR3: CASSAGTGLGETQYF

J: TRBJ1-4
V: TRBV19
D: -
size: -
DNA: TGTGCCAGTACCAAAGTGAAGGGAAGCGGTGAAAAACTGTTTTTT
CDR3: CASTKVKGSGEKLFF

J: TRBJ1-2
V: TRBV10-3
D: -
size: -
DNA: TGTGCCATCAGTGACTATACCGGCTACACCTTC
CDR3: CAISDYTGYTF

J: TRBJ1-4
V: TRBV4-1
D: -
size: -
DNA: TGCGCCAGCAGCCAAGACAGGGTTAATGAAAAACTGTTTTTT
CDR3: CASSQDRVNEKLFF

J: TRBJ2-7
V: TRBV5-6
D: TRBD1
size: -
DNA: TGTGCCAGCAGTTTTGGGACAGGGGGGGGCCACGAGCAGTACTTC
CDR3: CASSFGTGGGHEQYF

J: TRBJ2-1
V: TRBV4-2
D: TRBD2
size: -
DNA: TGTGCCAGCAGCCAGAAGGGACTAGCTGCGTACAATGAGCAGTTCTTC
CDR3: CASSQKGLAAYNEQFF

J: TRBJ1-4
V: TRBV19
D: -
size: once
DNA: TGTGCCAGTAGTACCTACCGAGGCAGGGTTAATGAAAAACTGTTTTTT
CDR3: CASSTYRGRVNEKLFF

J: TRBJ2-5
V: TRBV10-3
D: TRBD2
size: -
DNA: TGTGCCATCAGTGAGCGGACTAGCGGGAGTGGGGGCCAAGAGACCCAGTACTTC
CDR3: CAISERTSGSGGQETQYF

J: TRBJ2-7
V: TRBV3-1/TRBV3-2
D: TRBD2
size: -
DNA: TGTGCCAGCAGCCAAGATTTACTAGCGGGGACCTACGAGCAGTACTTC
CDR3: CASSQDLLAGTYEQYF

J: TRBJ2-1
V: TRBV11-3
D: -
size: -
DNA: TGTGCCAGCAGTTCAGGGAGGGGGAATGAGCAGTTCTTC
CDR3: CASSSGRGNEQFF

J: TRBJ1-1
V: TRBV15
D: -
size: -
DNA: TGTGCCACCAGCAGAGATCAGGGTCACACTGAAGCTTTCTTT
CDR3: CATSRDQGHTEAFF

J: TRBJ2-2
V: TRBV19
D: TRBD1
size: -
DNA: TGTGCCAGTAGGGACAGGGGGAAAACCGGGGAGCTGTTTTTT
CDR3: CASRDRGKTGELFF

J: TRBJ2-1
V: TRBV29-1
D: TRBD1
size: -
DNA: TGCAGCGTTGAAGGGGGCCGGACAGGGTTAAATGAGCAGTTCTTC
CDR3: CSVEGGRTGLNEQFF

J: TRBJ1-2
V: TRBV7-9
D: TRBD1
size: -
DNA: TGTGCCAGCAGCCCACAGGGGTCCTATGGCTACACCTTC
CDR3: CASSPQGSYGYTF

J: TRBJ2-2
V: TRBV5-4
D: TRBD2
size: once
DNA: TGTGCCAGCAACCGAGCGGGAGGGCCGTCCGGGGAGCTGTTTTTT
CDR3: CASNRAGGPSGELFF

J: TRBJ1-3
V: TRBV4-1
D: -
size: -
DNA: TGCGCCAGCAGCCAAGTTCGGGACACCATATATTTT
CDR3: CASSQVRDTIYF

J: TRBJ2-7
V: TRBV7-2
D: -
size: -
DNA: TGTGCCAGCAGCACATCTAGGAGCTACGAGCAGTACTTC
CDR3: CASSTSRSYEQYF

J: TRBJ2-7
V: TRBV27
D: -
size: -
DNA: TGTGCCAGCAGTTTAGGCTTCGGGACCTACGAGCAGTACTTC
CDR3: CASSLGFGTYEQYF

J: TRBJ2-1
V: TRBV19
D: -
size: -
DNA: TGTGCCAGTAGTATGAGTCAGGGGAGTTACAATGAGCAGTTCTTC
CDR3: CASSMSQGSYNEQFF

J: TRBJ1-1
V: TRBV5-1
D: -
size: -
DNA: TGCGCCAGCAGCCAGGTGACAGGATTGAACACTGAAGCTTTCTTT
CDR3: CASSQVTGLNTEAFF

J: TRBJ2-5
V: TRBV19
D: TRBD1
size: once
DNA: TGTGCCAGTAGTATAGACACAGGGGGACAAGAGACCCAGTACTTC
CDR3: CASSIDTGGQETQYF

J: TRBJ2-7
V: TRBV6-5
D: -
size: -
DNA: TGTGCCAGCAAGGTTGGAACGACTACCTACGAGCAGTACTTC
CDR3: CASKVGTTTYEQYF

J: TRBJ2-7
V: TRBV4-3
D: TRBD1
size: -
DNA: TGCGCCAGCAGCCACAGTGACAGGGGGCTCTCCTACGAGCAGTACTTC
CDR3: CASSHSDRGLSYEQYF

J: TRBJ1-4
V: TRBV7-2
D: TRBD1
size: -
DNA: TGTGCCAGCAGCCCTAGGACAGGGGAGGGGGAAAAACTGTTTTTT
CDR3: CASSPRTGEGEKLFF

J: TRBJ1-5
V: TRBV9
D: TRBD1
size: -
DNA: TGTGCCAGCAGCGTAGATGACAGGGCTCAGCCCCAGCATTTT
CDR3: CASSVDDRAQPQHF

J: TRBJ1-2
V: TRBV10-1
D: -
size: -
DNA: TGCGCCAGCAGTGAGTCGAGGGAGGGGCTTCGGGGCTACACCTTC
CDR3: CASSESREGLRGYTF

J: TRBJ2-7
V: TRBV19
D: TRBD2
size: -
DNA: TGTGCCAGTAGGCCGCTAGCGGGAGGAGGCGAGCAGTACTTC
CDR3: CASRPLAGGGEQYF

J: TRBJ1-1
V: TRBV7-9
D: -
size: -
DNA: TGTGCCGGCTGTCAGGATCACACTGAAGCTTTCTTT
CDR3: CAGCQDHTEAFF

J: TRBJ2-2
V: TRBV6-2/TRBV6-3
D: TRBD1
size: -
DNA: TGTGCCAGCAGCCTCGGACAGGGGTGGTCCGGGGAGCTGTTTTTT
CDR3: CASSLGQGWSGELFF

J: TRBJ2-2
V: TRBV28
D: -
size: -
DNA: TGTGCCAGCAGTTTCCCGGGGGGCTACACCGGGGAGCTGTTTTTT
CDR3: CASSFPGGYTGELFF

J: TRBJ1-4
V: TRBV5-6
D: -
size: -
DNA: TGTGCCAGCAGCTTACGGTACGCTAATGAAAAACTGTTTTTT
CDR3: CASSLRYANEKLFF

J: TRBJ2-7
V: TRBV5-1
D: -
size: -
DNA: TGCGCCAGCAGCTTGGTGGGGGGACTGGGCGAGCAGTACTTC
CDR3: CASSLVGGLGEQYF

J: TRBJ1-1
V: TRBV27
D: -
size: few
DNA: TGTGCCAGCAGTTTAATACCAGGGTCTGAAGCTTTCTTT
CDR3: CASSLIPGSEAFF

J: TRBJ2-5
V: TRBV5-4
D: -
size: -
DNA: TGTGCCAGCAGCCCCATGGTCGGACACGTTAGGGGGCAAGAGACCCAGTACTTC
CDR3: CASSPMVGHVRGQETQYF

J: TRBJ2-4
V: TRBV5-4
D: TRBD1
size: -
DNA: TGTGCCAGCAGACGGGACAGGGGGCAAAACATTCAGTACTTC
CDR3: CASRRDRGQNIQYF

J: TRBJ1-1
V: TRBV2
D: TRBD1
size: -
DNA: TGTGCCAGCCGTCAGGGGGCGAACACTGAAGCTTTCTTT
CDR3: CASRQGANTEAFF

J: TRBJ1-2
V: TRBV20-1
D: -
size: -
DNA: TGCAGTGCTAGAGAAGGGGAAGGCTACACCTTC
CDR3: CSAREGEGYTF

J: TRBJ1-1
V: TRBV30
D: -
size: once
DNA: TGTGCCTGGAGTAGGACATCGTTGAACACTGAAGCTTTCTTT
CDR3: CAWSRTSLNTEAFF